This T cell receptor (beta chain) emerged from a study of cytomegalovirus exposure and HLA in healthy donors. The CDR3 extends over 14 amino acids. The germline gives CDR1 MNHEY, CDR2 SVGAGI. Between the trimmed V and J ends, which lost 8 bases and 3 bases, there was a span of 17 bases. General study findings and limits: For TCR beta chains, V- and J-gene trimming was later linked to a missense DCLRE1C variant. Listed as cytomegalovirus-associated were roughly 180 TCR beta chains.

The primer mix had 60 Vbeta and 13 Jbeta primers. Data came from immunoSEQ multiplex PCR; TCRdb stores just in-frame clones and leaves some out. The repertoire holds 150,000 or so clones, with about 88% as singletons. This clone was seen only a few times. Antigen specificity is unknown. Material for sequencing was PBMCs. The chain uses TRBV6-5 and TRBJ2-7; D is perhaps TRBD2 (6 bases). The TCR was taken from a man aged 18 to 30 in good health and CMV-seropositive. Here the CDR3 reads CASRDFLDFYEQYF. In DNA, the CDR3 is TGTGCCAGCCGGGACTTCCTTGATTTCTACGAGCAGTACTTC.